A few counts support the clone carrying this T cell receptor beta chain. This sample stems from a study of CD8 T cells in ankylosing spondylitis. The CDR3 length is 12 residues. The germline gives CDR1 MNHEY, CDR2 SMNVEV (reference sequence). The V gene lost 11 bases and the J gene lost 6 bases, with 14 bases spanning the gap. One entry per CDR3 protein, called by TCRdb with MiXCR from the 5' RACE reads. The sample lists about 240,000 distinct CDR3 sequences, around 11% occurring once. This TCR came from a male donor with ankylosing spondylitis or in good health (not recorded which). What was sequenced was blood, either unsorted or a sorted T cell fraction (not recorded which). The chain employs TRBV27 and TRBJ1-5, with D perhaps TRBD1 (6 bases). The CDR3 spells CAGGRGIQPQHF. The CDR3 DNA sequence: TGTGCCGGCGGCAGGGGTATTCAGCCCCAGCATTTT.